These 8 T cell receptor beta chains were all obtained from the same sample, sequenced in a study of T cells after yellow fever vaccination. TCRdb independently ran MiXCR on the 5' RACE reads; one entry per CDR3 protein. The sample consists of about 320,000 distinct CDR3 sequences, around 4.4% of them appearing once. This specimen consisted of PBMCs, obtained 15 days after the yellow fever booster vaccination. The receptor source for this set is a man between 18 and 29 years old who received the YFV17D yellow fever vaccine.

This clonotype was recorded at least ten times. This chain links TRBV12-3 or TRBV12-4 with TRBJ1-2, with 7 bases that match TRBD1. The CDR3 sequence is 14 residues long. With 7 bases clipped from V and 0 bases from J, the junction kept 5 bases outside the gene matches. CDR3 sequence (DNA): TGTGCCAGCAACAACAGGGGAGCTAACTATGGCTACACCTTC. Translating it yields CASNNRGANYGYTF.

Comment on this clonotype: A read error may account for a junction end that differs from germline. This chain connects TRBV3-1 to TRBJ1-1; possibly TRBD1 for D (6 bases). CDR1 is LGHDT, CDR2 YNNKEL, per germline (reference sequence). CDR3 length: 12 amino acids. The CDR3 loop reads CASRQDSRNLIF. CDR3 nucleotides: TGTGCCAGCAGACAGGACAGCCGTAACCTGATCTTT.

At least ten counts were recorded for this clonotype. The chain joins TRBV20-1 to TRBJ2-5, with D unresolved. Trimming stripped 5 bases from V and 5 bases from J, with 12 bases between. This CDR3 has 12 amino acids. From germline, CDR1 is DFQATT and CDR2 SNEGSKA (reference sequence). The CDR3 here is CSARSLSETQYF. The CDR3 coding sequence is TGCAGTGCTCGTAGTCTGTCGGAGACCCAGTACTTC.

This clonotype was recorded a few times. The rearrangement links TRBV7-8 to TRBJ2-3; D unclear. The CDR3 contains 15 residues. V shed 2 bases and J shed 0 bases, with 9 bases lying between them. Germline values: CDR1 SGHVS, CDR2 FQNEAQ. CDR3 loop: CASSLYGRSTDTQYF. The CDR3, as DNA: TGTGCCAGCAGCTTATACGGGCGGAGCACAGATACGCAGTATTTT.

This clonotype was seen repeatedly, ten times or more. The chain combines TRBV24-1 with TRBJ2-7; unclear D gene. Germline CDR1 KGHDR, CDR2 SFDVKD. There are 14 residues in the CDR3. With 3 bases removed from V and 2 bases from J, the gap between germline ends came to 10 bases. The CDR3 DNA reads TGTGCCACCAGTGATAACGAGCGTACCTACGAGCAGTACTTC. It yields the protein CATSDNERTYEQYF.

In its sample, this clonotype was seen many times. A read error may account for a junction end that differs from germline. This chain joins TRBV5-1 and TRBJ2-5; maybe TRBD1 (5 bases). The length of the CDR3 is 12 residues. Germline V gene data show CDR1 as SGHRS and CDR2 as YFSETQ. The DNA of the CDR3 is TGCGCCAGCAGCCACACACTGGACACGATTGTCTTC. This sequence encodes CASSHTLDTIVF.

This clonotype appeared many times. The genes are TRBV5-1 and TRBJ2-2; D ambiguous. Germline assignment: CDR1 SGHRS and CDR2 YFSETQ. Trimming pared 2 bases from V and 4 bases from J, leaving 12 bases between. CDR3 size: 15 residues. CDR3 in amino acids: CASSFSADFTGELFF. The CDR3 nucleotides are TGCGCCAGCAGCTTTTCGGCGGATTTCACCGGGGAGCTGTTTTTT. Using reference TRBV5-1 and TRBJ2-2 for the parts outside the CDR3, the full variable domain is KAGVTQTPRYLIKTRGQQVTLSCSPISGHRSVSWYQQTPGQGLQFLFEYFSETQRNKGNFPGRFSGRQFSNSRSEMNVSTLELGDSALYLCASSFSADFTGELFFGEGSRLTVL.

This clonotype was seen ten or more times. V gene TRBV4-2 combines with J gene TRBJ2-5, with D possibly being TRBD1 or TRBD2 (5 bases each). CDR1 is LGHNA and CDR2 is YNFKEQ in the germline V gene. CDR3 size: 15 residues. Trimming removed 1 base at V and 1 base at J, with 10 bases between. This CDR3 reads CASSQAGALQETQYF. DNA of the CDR3: TGTGCCAGCAGCCAAGCCGGGGCACTCCAAGAGACCCAGTACTTC.